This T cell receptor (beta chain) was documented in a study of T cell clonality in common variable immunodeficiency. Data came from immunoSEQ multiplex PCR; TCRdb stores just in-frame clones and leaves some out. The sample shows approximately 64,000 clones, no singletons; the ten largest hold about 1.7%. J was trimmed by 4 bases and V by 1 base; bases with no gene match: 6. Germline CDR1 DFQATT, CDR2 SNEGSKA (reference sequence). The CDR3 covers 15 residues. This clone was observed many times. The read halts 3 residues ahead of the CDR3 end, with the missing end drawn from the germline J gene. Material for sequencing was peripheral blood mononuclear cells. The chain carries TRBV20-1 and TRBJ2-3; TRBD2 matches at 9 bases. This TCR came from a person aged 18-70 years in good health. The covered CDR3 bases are TGCAGTGCTAGAGGGCAAGCGGGAGGTTCAGATACG. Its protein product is CSARGQAGGSDT. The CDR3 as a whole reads CSARGQAGGSDTQYF.